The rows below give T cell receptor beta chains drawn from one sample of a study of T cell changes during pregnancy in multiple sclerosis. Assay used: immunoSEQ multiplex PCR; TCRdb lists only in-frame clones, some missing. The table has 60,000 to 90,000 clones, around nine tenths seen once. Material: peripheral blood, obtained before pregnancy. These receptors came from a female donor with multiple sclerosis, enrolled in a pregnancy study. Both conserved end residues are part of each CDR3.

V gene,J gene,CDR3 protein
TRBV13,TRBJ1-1,CASSQRSAGKPEAFF
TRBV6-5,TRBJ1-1,CASTEGTGGVTEAFF
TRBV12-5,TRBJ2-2,CASGRREGGELFF
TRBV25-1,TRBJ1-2,CASNPGQGYGYTF
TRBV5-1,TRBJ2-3,CASSLNSGGGTDTQYF
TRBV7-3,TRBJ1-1,CASSLRAGNTEAFF
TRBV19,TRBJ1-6,CASSMGQGVHSPLHF
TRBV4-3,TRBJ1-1,CASSQDGGMNTEAFF
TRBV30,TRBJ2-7,CAWSWGDHEQYF
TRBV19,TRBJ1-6,CASSIRQGNNSPLHF
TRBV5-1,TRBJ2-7,CASSLAAGETYEQYF
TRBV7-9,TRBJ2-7,CASSPGNSYEQYF
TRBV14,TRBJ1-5,CATTTGHNQPQHF
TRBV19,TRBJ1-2,CASSMWRGGGYTF
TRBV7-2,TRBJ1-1,CASSLQTGWNTEAFF
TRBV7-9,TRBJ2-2,CASRSTGGHGELFF
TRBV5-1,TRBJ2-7,CASSPGTGRPYEQYF
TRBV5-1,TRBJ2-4,CASSHPGSENIQYF
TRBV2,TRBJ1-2,CASSELWAPTTITGSYGYTF
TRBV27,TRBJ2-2,CASSLSGGAYTGELFF
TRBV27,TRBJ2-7,CASSRKPRTGDEQYF
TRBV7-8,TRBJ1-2,CASSAGGSRTPQKYGYTF
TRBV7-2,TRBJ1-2,CASSRDRGLNGYTF
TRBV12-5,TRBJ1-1,CASGTGTEAFF
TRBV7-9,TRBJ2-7,CASSLGADTYEQYF
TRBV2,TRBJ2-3,CASAYLAGGLDTQYF
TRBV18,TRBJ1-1,CASSPTSGTEAFF
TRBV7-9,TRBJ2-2,CASSSHLTYTGELFF
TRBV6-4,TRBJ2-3,CASSSGGASDTQYF
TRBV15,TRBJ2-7,CATSRDMGGSYEQYF
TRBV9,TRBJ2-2,CASSISGGPVTGELFF